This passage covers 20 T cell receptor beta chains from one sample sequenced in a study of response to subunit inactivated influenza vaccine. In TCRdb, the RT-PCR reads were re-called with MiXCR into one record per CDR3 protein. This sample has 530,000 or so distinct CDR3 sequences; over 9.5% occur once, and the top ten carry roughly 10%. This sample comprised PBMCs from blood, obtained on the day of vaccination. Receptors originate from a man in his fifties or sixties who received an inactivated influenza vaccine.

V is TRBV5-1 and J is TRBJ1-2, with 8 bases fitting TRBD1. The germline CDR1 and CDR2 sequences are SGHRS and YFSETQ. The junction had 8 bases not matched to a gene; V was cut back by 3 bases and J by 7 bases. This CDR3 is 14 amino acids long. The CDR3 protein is CASSSIPGGTGYTF. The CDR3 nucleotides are TGCGCCAGCAGCTCCATCCCAGGGGGCACTGGCTACACCTTC.

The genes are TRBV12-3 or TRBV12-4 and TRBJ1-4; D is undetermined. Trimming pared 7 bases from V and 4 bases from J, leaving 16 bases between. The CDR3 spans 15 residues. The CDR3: CASTLRALGNEKLFF. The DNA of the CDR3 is TGTGCCAGCACGTTGAGGGCCTTGGGTAATGAAAAACTGTTTTTT.

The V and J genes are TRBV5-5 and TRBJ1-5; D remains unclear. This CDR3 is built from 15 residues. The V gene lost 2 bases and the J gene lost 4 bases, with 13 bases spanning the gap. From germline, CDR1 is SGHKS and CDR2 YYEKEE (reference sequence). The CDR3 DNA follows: TGTGCCAGCAGCTTCGTTGACGGACGAAATCAGCCCCAGCATTTT. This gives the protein CASSFVDGRNQPQHF.

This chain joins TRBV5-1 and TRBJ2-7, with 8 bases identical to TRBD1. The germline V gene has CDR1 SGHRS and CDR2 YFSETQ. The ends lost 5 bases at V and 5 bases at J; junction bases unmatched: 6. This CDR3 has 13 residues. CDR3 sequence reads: CASRRGQGDEQYF. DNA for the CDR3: TGCGCCAGCAGGCGCGGACAGGGCGACGAGCAGTACTTC.

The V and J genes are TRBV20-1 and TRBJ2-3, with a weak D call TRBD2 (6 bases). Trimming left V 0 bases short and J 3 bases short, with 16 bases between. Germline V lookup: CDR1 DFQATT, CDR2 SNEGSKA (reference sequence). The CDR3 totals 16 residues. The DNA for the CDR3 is TGCAGTGCTAGAGATCCCGTGGCGGGGCAAACAGATACGCAGTATTTT. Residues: CSARDPVAGQTDTQYF.

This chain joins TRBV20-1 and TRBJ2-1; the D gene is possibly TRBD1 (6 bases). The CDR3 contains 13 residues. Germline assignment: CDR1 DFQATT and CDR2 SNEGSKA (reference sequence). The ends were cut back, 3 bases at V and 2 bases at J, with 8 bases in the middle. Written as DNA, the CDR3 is TGCAGTGCTAGGAGGACAGCCTACAATGAGCAGTTCTTC. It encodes CSARRTAYNEQFF.

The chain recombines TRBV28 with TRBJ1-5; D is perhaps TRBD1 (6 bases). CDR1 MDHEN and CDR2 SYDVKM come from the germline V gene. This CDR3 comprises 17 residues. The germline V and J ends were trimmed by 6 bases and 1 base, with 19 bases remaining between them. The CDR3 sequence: CASSAPLGGSSNQPQHF. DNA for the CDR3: TGTGCCAGCAGCGCTCCATTAGGGGGGAGCAGCAATCAGCCCCAGCATTTT.

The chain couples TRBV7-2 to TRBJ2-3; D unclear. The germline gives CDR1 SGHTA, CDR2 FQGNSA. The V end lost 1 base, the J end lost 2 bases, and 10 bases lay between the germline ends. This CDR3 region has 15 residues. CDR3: CASSLEHSYTDTQYF. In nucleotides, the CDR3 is TGTGCCAGCAGCTTAGAACACAGCTACACAGATACGCAGTATTTT.

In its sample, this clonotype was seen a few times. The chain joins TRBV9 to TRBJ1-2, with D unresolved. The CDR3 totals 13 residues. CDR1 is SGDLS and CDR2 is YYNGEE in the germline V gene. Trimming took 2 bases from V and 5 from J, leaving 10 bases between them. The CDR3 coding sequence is TGTGCCAGCAGCGTTAATGAAGGATATGGCTACACCTTC. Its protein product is CASSVNEGYGYTF.

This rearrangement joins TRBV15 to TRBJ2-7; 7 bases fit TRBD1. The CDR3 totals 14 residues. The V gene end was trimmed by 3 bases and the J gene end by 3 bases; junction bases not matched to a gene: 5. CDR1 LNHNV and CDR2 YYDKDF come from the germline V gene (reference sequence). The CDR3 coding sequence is TGTGCCACCAGCAGGACAGGGAGATTCTACGAGCAGTACTTC. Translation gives CATSRTGRFYEQYF.

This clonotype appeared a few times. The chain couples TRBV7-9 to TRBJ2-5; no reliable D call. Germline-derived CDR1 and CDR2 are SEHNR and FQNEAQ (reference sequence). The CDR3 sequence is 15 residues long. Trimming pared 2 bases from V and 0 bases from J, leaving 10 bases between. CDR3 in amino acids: CASSLYLRHQETQYF. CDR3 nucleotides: TGTGCCAGCAGCTTATATTTGAGGCACCAAGAGACCCAGTACTTC.

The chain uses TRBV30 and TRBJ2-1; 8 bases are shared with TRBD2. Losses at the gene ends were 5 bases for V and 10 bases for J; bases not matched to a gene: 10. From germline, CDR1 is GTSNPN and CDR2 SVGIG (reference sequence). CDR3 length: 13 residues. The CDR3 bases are TGTGCCTGGGCCCGGACTAGCCATAGAGAGCAGTTCTTC. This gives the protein CAWARTSHREQFF.

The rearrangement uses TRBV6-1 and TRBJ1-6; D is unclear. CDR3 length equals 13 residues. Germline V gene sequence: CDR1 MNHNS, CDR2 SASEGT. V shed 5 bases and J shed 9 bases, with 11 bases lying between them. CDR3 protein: CASSQFMSSPLHF. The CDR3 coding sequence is TGTGCCAGCAGTCAATTCATGAGTTCACCCCTCCACTTT.

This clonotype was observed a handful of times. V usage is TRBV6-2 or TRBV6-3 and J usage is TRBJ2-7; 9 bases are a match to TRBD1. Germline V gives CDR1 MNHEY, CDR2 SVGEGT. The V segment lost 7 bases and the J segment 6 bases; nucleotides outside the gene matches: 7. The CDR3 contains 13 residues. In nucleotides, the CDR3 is TGTGCCAGCAATTCCCGACAGGGGGGCGAGCAGTACTTC. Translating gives CASNSRQGGEQYF.

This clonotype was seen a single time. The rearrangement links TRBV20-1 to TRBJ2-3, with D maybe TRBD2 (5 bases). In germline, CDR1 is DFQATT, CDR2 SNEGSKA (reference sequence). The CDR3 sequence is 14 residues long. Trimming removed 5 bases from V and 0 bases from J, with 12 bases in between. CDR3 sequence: CSARRGGSTDTQYF. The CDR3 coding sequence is TGCAGTGCTCGCCGTGGCGGGAGCACAGATACGCAGTATTTT.

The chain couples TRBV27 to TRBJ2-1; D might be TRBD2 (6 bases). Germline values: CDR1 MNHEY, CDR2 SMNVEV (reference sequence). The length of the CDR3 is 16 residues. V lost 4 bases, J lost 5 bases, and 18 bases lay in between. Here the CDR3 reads CASSSRDPGRHNEQFF. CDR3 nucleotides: TGTGCCAGCAGTTCCCGTGACCCCGGGAGACACAATGAGCAGTTCTTC.

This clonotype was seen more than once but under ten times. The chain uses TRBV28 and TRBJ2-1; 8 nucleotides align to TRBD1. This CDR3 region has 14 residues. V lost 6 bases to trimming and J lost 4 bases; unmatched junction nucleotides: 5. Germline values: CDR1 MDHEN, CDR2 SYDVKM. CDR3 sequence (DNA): TGTGCCAGCAGCAGGGGGCCCCTATACAATGAGCAGTTCTTC. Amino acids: CASSRGPLYNEQFF.

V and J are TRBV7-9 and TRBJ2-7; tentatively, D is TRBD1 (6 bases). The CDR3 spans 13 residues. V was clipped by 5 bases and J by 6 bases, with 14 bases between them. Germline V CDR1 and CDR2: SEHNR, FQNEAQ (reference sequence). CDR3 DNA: TGTGCCAGCAGCCCAGGGACATTAGGCGAGCAGTACTTC. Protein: CASSPGTLGEQYF.

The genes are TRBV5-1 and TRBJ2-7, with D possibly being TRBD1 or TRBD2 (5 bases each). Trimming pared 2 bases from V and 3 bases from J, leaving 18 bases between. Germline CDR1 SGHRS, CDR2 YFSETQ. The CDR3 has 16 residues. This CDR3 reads CASSFDPGPTNYEQYF. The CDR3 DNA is TGCGCCAGCAGCTTCGATCCGGGACCGACTAACTACGAGCAGTACTTC.

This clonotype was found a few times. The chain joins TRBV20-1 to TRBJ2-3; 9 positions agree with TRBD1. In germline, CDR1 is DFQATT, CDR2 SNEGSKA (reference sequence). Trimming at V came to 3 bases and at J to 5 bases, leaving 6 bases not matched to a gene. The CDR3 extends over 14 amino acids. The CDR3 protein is CSASDRGSRDTQYF. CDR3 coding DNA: TGCAGTGCTAGCGACAGGGGGAGTAGAGATACGCAGTATTTT.